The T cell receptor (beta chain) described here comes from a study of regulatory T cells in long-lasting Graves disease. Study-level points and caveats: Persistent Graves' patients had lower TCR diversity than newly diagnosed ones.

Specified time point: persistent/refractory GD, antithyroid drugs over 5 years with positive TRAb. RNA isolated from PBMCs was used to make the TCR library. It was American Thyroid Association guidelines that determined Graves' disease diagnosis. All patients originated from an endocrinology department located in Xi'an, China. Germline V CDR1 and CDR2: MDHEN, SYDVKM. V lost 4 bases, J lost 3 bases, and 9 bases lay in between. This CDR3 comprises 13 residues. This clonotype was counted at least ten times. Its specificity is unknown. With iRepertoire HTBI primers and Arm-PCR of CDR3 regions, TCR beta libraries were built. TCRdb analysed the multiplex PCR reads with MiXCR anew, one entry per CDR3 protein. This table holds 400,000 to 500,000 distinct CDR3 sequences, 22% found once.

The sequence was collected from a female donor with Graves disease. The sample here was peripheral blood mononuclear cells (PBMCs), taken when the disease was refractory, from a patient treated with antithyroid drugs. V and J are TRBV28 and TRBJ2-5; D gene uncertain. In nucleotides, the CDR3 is TGTGCCAGCAGTTCGCACACCGAAGAGACCCAGTACTTC. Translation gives CASSSHTEETQYF. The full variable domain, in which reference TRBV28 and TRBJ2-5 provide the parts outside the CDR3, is DVKVTQSSRYLVKRTGEKVFLECVQDMDHENMFWYRQDPGLGLRLIYFSYDVKMKEKGDIPEGYSVSREKKERFSLILESASTNQTSMYLCASSSHTEETQYFGPGTRLLVL.